This is a list of T cell receptor beta chains from one sample in a study of siplizumab effects on memory and regulatory T cells. Sequencing used immunoSEQ multiplex PCR; TCRdb keeps in-frame clones, though not all of them. The table has over 45,000 clones, just over 95% seen once. Material for sequencing was naive CD8+ T cells sorted from blood. All receptors come from a human donor in good health. CDR3s include the opening cysteine and the closing phenylalanine or tryptophan. The D gene is left open where the match is weak. Not all rows give a size; the values are once, few, many and, for expanded clones, a class.

cdr3_aa j_call d_call v_call clone_size
CASSQGGDLVAFF TRBJ1-1 NA TRBV14 NA
CASSPHPSRVYEQYF TRBJ2-7 NA TRBV7-9 NA
CASSFDRGNEQYF TRBJ2-7 TRBD1 TRBV7-3 NA
CASSFSVVYEQYF TRBJ2-7 NA TRBV27 NA
CTCSEGSSYEQYF TRBJ2-7 NA TRBV6-4 NA
CASSLAGTPSEQYF TRBJ2-7 NA TRBV5-1 NA
CASTGRQNSYEQYF TRBJ2-7 NA TRBV2 NA
CASSQDFGSEQYF TRBJ2-7 NA TRBV4-1 NA
CASSDRAGGPYNEQFF TRBJ2-1 TRBD2 TRBV9 NA
CASRYEWNTEAFF TRBJ1-1 NA TRBV27 NA
CASSRTGGWDEQYF TRBJ2-7 TRBD1 TRBV5-1 NA
CASSVYGTGELFF TRBJ2-2 NA TRBV9 NA
CSVIQPGGGNTIYF TRBJ1-3 NA TRBV29-1 NA
CTSSLLLRHSQETQYF TRBJ2-5 NA TRBV1 NA
CSVEEGTGHPEAFF TRBJ1-1 TRBD1 TRBV29-1 NA
CASSELQAGRGANVLTF TRBJ2-6 NA TRBV2 NA
CASSAPGEPETQYF TRBJ2-5 NA TRBV7-9 NA
CASSLGQGPYNEQFF TRBJ2-1 NA TRBV7-9 NA
CASSWLGGSGNTIYF TRBJ1-3 NA TRBV5-4 NA
CATSRALTGTSDEQYF TRBJ2-7 TRBD2 TRBV15 NA
CASSLETDTQYF TRBJ2-3 NA TRBV27 NA
CASSLQAYEQYF TRBJ2-7 NA TRBV7-9 NA
CASRPIQEVYEQYF TRBJ2-7 NA TRBV27 once
CAGKGGNTGELFF TRBJ2-2 NA TRBV14 NA
CASSLSGTEAFF TRBJ1-1 NA TRBV7-9 NA
CASSQAMDGTDTQYF TRBJ2-3 NA TRBV4-1 NA
CASSQDGHANYEQYF TRBJ2-7 NA TRBV4-3 once
CSVFPPRGSAEAFF TRBJ1-1 NA TRBV29-1 NA
CASRQEDGYEQYF TRBJ2-7 NA TRBV28 NA
CASIGGGGYNEQFF TRBJ2-1 TRBD2 TRBV6-6 NA
CASSIREPDTQYF TRBJ2-3 NA TRBV19 NA
CASREGSYEQYF TRBJ2-7 NA TRBV6-5 NA
CASSVVRESMNTEAFF TRBJ1-1 NA TRBV9 few
CASSFGQKYTEAFF TRBJ1-1 NA TRBV5-4 NA
CASLLAGVGEQFF TRBJ2-1 TRBD2 TRBV30 NA
CSVEFGGSYEQYF TRBJ2-7 NA TRBV29-1 NA
CASSYLGTDEQYF TRBJ2-7 NA TRBV6-5 NA
CASSQVGGRDNEQFF TRBJ2-1 TRBD2 TRBV4-1 NA
CASRQGAGELFF TRBJ2-2 NA TRBV19 once
CASRQYKSSYNEQFF TRBJ2-1 NA TRBV6-6 NA
CASSFGGNSYEQYF TRBJ2-7 TRBD2 TRBV5-1 NA
CASSLAALAGANEQYF TRBJ2-7 TRBD2 TRBV7-6 NA
CASSSTKTGGSYNEQFF TRBJ2-1 TRBD1 TRBV5-1 NA
CASSPGLAGPRNEQFF TRBJ2-1 TRBD2 TRBV10-2 NA
CASTMGGTDTQYF TRBJ2-3 TRBD2 TRBV6-5 once
CSGGPGSTEAFF TRBJ1-1 NA TRBV29-1 NA
CASSTGLAGGPRREQFF TRBJ2-1 TRBD2 TRBV5-1 NA
CASKAGNSYNEQFF TRBJ2-1 TRBD2 TRBV9 once
CAISEFTSGALYNEQFF TRBJ2-1 TRBD2 TRBV10-3 NA
CASSRIGTGDIQYF TRBJ2-4 TRBD1 TRBV2 NA
CASSGSQGITGELFF TRBJ2-2 TRBD1 TRBV7-9 once